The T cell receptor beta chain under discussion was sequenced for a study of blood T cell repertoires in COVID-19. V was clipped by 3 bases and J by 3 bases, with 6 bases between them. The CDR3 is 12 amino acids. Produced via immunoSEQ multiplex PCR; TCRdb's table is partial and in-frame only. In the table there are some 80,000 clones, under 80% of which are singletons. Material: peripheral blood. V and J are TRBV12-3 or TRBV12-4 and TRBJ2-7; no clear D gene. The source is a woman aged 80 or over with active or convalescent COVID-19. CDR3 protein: CASSFYSYEQYF. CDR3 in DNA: TGTGCCAGCAGTTTTTACAGCTACGAGCAGTACTTC.